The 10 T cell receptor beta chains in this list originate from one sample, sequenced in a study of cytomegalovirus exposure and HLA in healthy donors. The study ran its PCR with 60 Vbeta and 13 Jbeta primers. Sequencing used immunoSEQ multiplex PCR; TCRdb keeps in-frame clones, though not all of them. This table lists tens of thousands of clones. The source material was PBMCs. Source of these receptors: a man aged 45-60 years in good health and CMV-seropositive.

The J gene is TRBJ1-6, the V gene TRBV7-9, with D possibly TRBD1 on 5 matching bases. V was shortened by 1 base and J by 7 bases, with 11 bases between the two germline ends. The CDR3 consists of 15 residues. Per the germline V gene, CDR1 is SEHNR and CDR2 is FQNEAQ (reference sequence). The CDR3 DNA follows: TGTGCCAGCAGCTTAGACCGGGGGTACAATTCACCCCTCCACTTT. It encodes CASSLDRGYNSPLHF.

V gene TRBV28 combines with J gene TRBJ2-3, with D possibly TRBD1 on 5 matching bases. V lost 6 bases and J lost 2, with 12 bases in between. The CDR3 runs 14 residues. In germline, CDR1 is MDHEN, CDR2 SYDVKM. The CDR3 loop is CASSSGQITDTQYF. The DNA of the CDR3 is TGTGCCAGCAGCTCTGGACAAATCACAGATACGCAGTATTTT.

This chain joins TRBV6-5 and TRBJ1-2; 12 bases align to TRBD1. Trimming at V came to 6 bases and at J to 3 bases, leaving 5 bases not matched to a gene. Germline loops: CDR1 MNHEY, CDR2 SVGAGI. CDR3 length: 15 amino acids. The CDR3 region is CASSPGTGGDYGYTF. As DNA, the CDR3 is TGTGCCAGCAGCCCCGGGACAGGGGGCGACTATGGCTACACCTTC.

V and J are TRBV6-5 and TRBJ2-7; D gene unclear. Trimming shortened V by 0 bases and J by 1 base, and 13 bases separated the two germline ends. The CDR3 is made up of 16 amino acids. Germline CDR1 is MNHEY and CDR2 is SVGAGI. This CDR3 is CASSYSGVSSSYEQYF. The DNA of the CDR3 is TGTGCCAGCAGTTACTCTGGAGTCAGTTCTTCCTACGAGCAGTACTTC.

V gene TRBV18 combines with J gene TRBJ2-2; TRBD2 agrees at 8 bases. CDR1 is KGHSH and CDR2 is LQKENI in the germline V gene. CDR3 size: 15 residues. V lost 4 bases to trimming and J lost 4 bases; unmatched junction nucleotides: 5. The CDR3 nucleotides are TGTGCCAGCTCACAATTAGCGGGGTCCACCGGGGAGCTGTTTTTT. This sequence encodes CASSQLAGSTGELFF.

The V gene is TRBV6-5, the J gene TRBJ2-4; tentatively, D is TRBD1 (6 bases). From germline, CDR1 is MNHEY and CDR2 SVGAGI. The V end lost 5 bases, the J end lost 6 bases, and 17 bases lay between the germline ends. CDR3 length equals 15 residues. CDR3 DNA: TGTGCCAGCAGTACACAACAGGGCCAGGGAAACATTCAGTACTTC. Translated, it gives CASSTQQGQGNIQYF.

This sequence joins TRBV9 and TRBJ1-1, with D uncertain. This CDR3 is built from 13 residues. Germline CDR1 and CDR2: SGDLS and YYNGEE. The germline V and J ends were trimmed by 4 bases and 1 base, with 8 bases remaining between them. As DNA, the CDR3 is TGTGCCAGCAGCTGGGGAGGGAACACTGAAGCTTTCTTT. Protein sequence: CASSWGGNTEAFF.

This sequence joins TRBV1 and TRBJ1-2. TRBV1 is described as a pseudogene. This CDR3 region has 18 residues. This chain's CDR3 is CTSSQGGSDSYSSYGYTF. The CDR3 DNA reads TGCACCAGCAGCCAAGGGGGATCGGACTCTTACTCTTCCTATGGCTACACCTTC.

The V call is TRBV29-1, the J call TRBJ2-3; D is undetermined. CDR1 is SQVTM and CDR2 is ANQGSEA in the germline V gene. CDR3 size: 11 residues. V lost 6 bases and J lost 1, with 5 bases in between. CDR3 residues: CSVRRTDTQYF. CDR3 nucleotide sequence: TGCAGCGTCCGTCGCACAGATACGCAGTATTTT.

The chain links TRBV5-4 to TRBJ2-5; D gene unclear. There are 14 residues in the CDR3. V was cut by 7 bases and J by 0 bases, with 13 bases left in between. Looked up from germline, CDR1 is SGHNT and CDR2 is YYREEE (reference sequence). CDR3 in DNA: TGTGCCAGCGCCCGTCGACTGAACCAAGAGACCCAGTACTTC. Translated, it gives CASARRLNQETQYF.